The 27 T cell receptor beta chains reported below all come from one sample, sequenced in a study of CD8 T cells in ankylosing spondylitis (TCRdb year 2017). Library creation used 5' RACE. The sample was run on an Illumina HiSeq 2500. TCRdb's own reprocessing of the public reads used fastp at Q25 and MiXCR and kept productive beta chains. Here each entry gathers all rows of one CDR3 protein and keeps the most common genes and DNA. Counted in this sample were around 150,000 distinct CDR3 sequences; about 6.7% of them appeared once. Of the sample, around an eighth is held by the ten largest clones. Material: blood, either unsorted or a sorted T cell fraction (not recorded which). The receptors come from a female donor with ankylosing spondylitis or in good health (not recorded which).

The sample holds many counts of this clonotype. The chain links TRBV9 to TRBJ2-7; weak D call: TRBD1 (5 bases). V was cut by 0 bases and J by 1 base, with 11 bases left in between. CDR1 and CDR2 from the germline V gene are SGDLS and YYNGEE. The CDR3 runs 15 residues. The CDR3: CASSVGGEDSYEQYF. The CDR3 nucleotides are TGTGCCAGCAGCGTAGGGGGCGAAGATTCCTACGAGCAGTACTTC. Drawing the rest from reference TRBV9 and TRBJ2-7, the complete variable domain is DSGVTQTPKHLITATGQRVTLRCSPRSGDLSVYWYQQSLDQGLQFLIQYYNGEERAKGNILERFSAQQFPDLHSELNLSSLELGDSALYFCASSVGGEDSYEQYFGPGTRLTVT.

Ten or more counts support this clonotype. V and J are TRBV21-1 and TRBJ1-2; the table gives TRBD1 as D, unverified against the DNA. TRBV21-1 represents a pseudogene. The CDR3 spans 14 residues. The CDR3 DNA reads TGTGCCAGCAGCGCCCCGGGAGGAAACTATGGCTACACCTTC. It specifies CASSAPGGNYGYTF.

In this sample, this clonotype turned up many times. J is TRBJ2-5 and V is TRBV9; D not certain. CDR3 length: 12 residues. Germline CDR1 is SGDLS and CDR2 is YYNGEE. Trimming removed 3 bases from V and 4 bases from J, with 7 bases in between. DNA of the CDR3: TGTGCCAGCAGCGGCGACTTAGAGACCCAGTACTTC. Residues: CASSGDLETQYF.

The rearrangement links TRBV5-1 to TRBJ2-2; perhaps TRBD2 as D (7 bases). The germline V gene encodes CDR1 SGHRS and CDR2 YFSETQ. The CDR3 spans 15 residues. Trimming stripped 4 bases from V and 4 bases from J, with 14 bases between. The CDR3 sequence is CASSQERGGTGELFF. As DNA, the CDR3 is TGCGCCAGCAGCCAAGAAAGGGGGGGCACCGGGGAGCTGTTTTTT.

The J gene is TRBJ1-2, the V gene TRBV6-1, with D possibly matching TRBD1 (5 bases). CDR1 MNHNS and CDR2 SASEGT come from the germline V gene. The CDR3 is made up of 15 amino acids. V was cut by 1 base and J by 4 bases, with 13 bases left in between. CDR3 residues: CASSEGQGLFYGYTF. The CDR3 region has the DNA TGTGCCAGCAGTGAAGGCCAGGGCCTTTTCTATGGCTACACCTTC.

There are many counts of this clonotype. This chain uses TRBV2 with TRBJ1-5, with D possibly being TRBD1 (6 bases). This CDR3 is built from 15 residues. Germline V gives CDR1 SNHLY, CDR2 FYNNEI. The ends were cut back, 1 base at V and 2 bases at J, with 9 bases in the middle. The CDR3 nucleotides are TGTGCCAGCAGTGAAGGGGGGGCAGGCAATCAGCCCCAGCATTTT. Its protein product is CASSEGGAGNQPQHF.

The table lists this clonotype with many counts. The chain couples TRBV11-2 to TRBJ2-5; weak D call: TRBD1 (5 bases). CDR3 length: 13 residues. Germline CDR1 and CDR2: SGHAT and FQNNGV. Trimming took off 5 bases at V and 1 base at J, with 8 bases between the two ends. CDR3 residues: CASSKGFQETQYF. CDR3 nucleotides: TGTGCCAGCAGCAAGGGGTTCCAAGAGACCCAGTACTTC.

This clonotype showed up just a few times. J is TRBJ2-1 and V is TRBV2; 11 bases match TRBD2. V gave up 6 bases and J gave up 4 bases; unmatched junction bases: 5. CDR3 size: 15 residues. In germline, CDR1 is SNHLY, CDR2 FYNNEI. CDR3 residues: CASRTSGGIYNEQFF. The CDR3 coding sequence is TGTGCCAGCAGAACTAGCGGGGGTATTTACAATGAGCAGTTCTTC.

This clonotype was seen repeatedly, ten times or more. The chain combines TRBV5-1 with TRBJ2-5, with TRBD1 matching 8 bases. The J segment lost 2 bases and the V segment lost 5 bases, leaving 8 bases of the junction unmatched. There are 15 residues in the CDR3. Germline V CDR1 and CDR2: SGHRS, YFSETQ. The CDR3 loop is CASSSTGVPQETQYF. DNA for the CDR3: TGCGCCAGCAGTTCGACAGGGGTTCCACAAGAGACCCAGTACTTC.

This clonotype was counted many times. V and J are TRBV11-2 and TRBJ2-1, with 8 bases aligning to TRBD2. Germline CDR1 is SGHAT and CDR2 is FQNNGV. V dropped 3 bases and J dropped 3; count of bases not matched to a gene: 7. The CDR3 has 16 amino acids. The CDR3 DNA reads TGTGCCAGCAGCTTCCTCGGGGGGGCAGTCTACAATGAGCAGTTCTTC. Translated: CASSFLGGAVYNEQFF.

This clonotype was seen at least ten times. The CDR3 is CATSDPTGGQETQYF. The DNA of the CDR3 is TGTGCCACCAGTGACCCGACAGGGGGACAAGAGACCCAGTACTTC. The chain carries TRBV24-1 and TRBJ2-5; the match to TRBD1 covers 9 bases. CDR1 is KGHDR, CDR2 SFDVKD, per germline. J gave up 2 bases and V 4 bases, and 4 bases lay outside the gene matches. The CDR3 totals 15 residues.

Only a few counts were recorded for this clonotype. A much larger clone is a single base away; this may be a read error. This sequence joins TRBV20-1 and TRBJ2-3; 7 nucleotides align to TRBD2. This CDR3 is built from 15 residues. CDR1 DFQATT and CDR2 SNEGSKA come from the germline V gene (reference sequence). The CDR3 coding sequence is TGCAGTGCTAGAGTTCCTAGCGGACACACAGGTACGCAGTATTTT. As protein: CSARVPSGHTGTQYF.

This clonotype was seen many times. V usage is TRBV15 and J usage is TRBJ1-1; 9 nucleotides match TRBD1. The V gene end was trimmed by 3 bases and the J gene end by 5 bases; junction bases not matched to a gene: 7. Germline V gene sequence: CDR1 LNHNV, CDR2 YYDKDF (reference sequence). CDR3 size: 15 residues. CDR3 protein: CATSRDRGHMTEAFF. The CDR3 nucleotides are TGTGCCACCAGCAGGGACAGGGGTCATATGACTGAAGCTTTCTTT.

This clonotype has only a few counts. The gene calls are TRBV29-1 and TRBJ1-2; tentatively, D is TRBD1 (5 bases). V lost 7 bases to trimming and J lost 0 bases, with 9 bases between them. Germline V gene data show CDR1 as SQVTM and CDR2 as ANQGSEA. This CDR3 region has 12 residues. CDR3 protein: CSDQTANYGYTF. CDR3 nucleotides: TGCAGCGACCAGACAGCTAACTATGGCTACACCTTC.

This clonotype was counted only a few times. The chain has TRBV4-3 and TRBJ2-4, with 8 bases that match TRBD2. The J segment lost 1 base and the V segment lost 0 bases, leaving 2 bases of the junction unmatched. The CDR3 totals 16 residues. CDR1 and CDR2 (germline): LGHNA, YSLEER. CDR3 nucleotide sequence: TGCGCCAGCAGCCAAGACGGGGGGGCGGCCAAAAACATTCAGTACTTC. Amino acids: CASSQDGGAAKNIQYF.

This clonotype showed up many times. V usage is TRBV27 and J usage is TRBJ2-1; D possibly uses TRBD1 or TRBD2 (6 bases each). The V end lost 1 base, the J end lost 5 bases, and 21 bases lay between the germline ends. The CDR3 runs 18 residues. Germline CDR1 and CDR2: MNHEY and SMNVEV (reference sequence). The CDR3 nucleotides are TGTGCCAGCAGTTTATATCCCGGGGGTTTGGGGGGCGACAATGAGCAGTTCTTC. Amino acids: CASSLYPGGLGGDNEQFF.

The sample holds many counts of this clonotype. CDR3 region: CSAPRLQGTYEQYF. CDR3 nucleotides: TGCAGTGCTCCCCGATTACAGGGGACGTACGAGCAGTACTTC. This chain links TRBV20-1 with TRBJ2-7, with 7 bases identical to TRBD1. The CDR3 covers 14 residues. CDR1 and CDR2 (germline): DFQATT, SNEGSKA (reference sequence). The J segment lost 4 bases and the V segment lost 5 bases, leaving 11 bases of the junction unmatched.

This clonotype was observed many times. The chain employs TRBV24-1 and TRBJ2-7, with 10 bases matching TRBD1. The V gene end was trimmed by 3 bases and the J gene end by 9 bases; junction bases not matched to a gene: 7. CDR1 and CDR2 (germline): KGHDR, SFDVKD. CDR3 length: 14 residues. The CDR3: CATSDPGTGAGQYF. In nucleotides, the CDR3 is TGTGCCACCAGTGATCCCGGGACAGGGGCAGGGCAGTACTTC.

A note on this clonotype: The junction shows a germline mismatch at one end, possibly a read error. CDR3 sequence (DNA): TGCACCAGCAGTGAGGTGGTTCCCGGGGAGTTGTTTTTT. Protein: CTSSEVVPGELFF. This chain links TRBV10-2 with TRBJ2-2; D is perhaps TRBD2 (5 bases). Germline CDR1 WSHSY, CDR2 SAAADI. This CDR3 is 13 amino acids long.

This clonotype was picked up many times. The rearrangement uses TRBV14 and TRBJ1-1; D is unclear. Germline CDR1 and CDR2: SGHDN and FVKESK. Trimming cost V 0 bases and J 0 bases, with 2 bases left between them. The CDR3 contains 13 residues. CDR3 sequence: CASSQEVNTEAFF. The CDR3 coding sequence is TGTGCCAGCAGCCAAGAGGTGAACACTGAAGCTTTCTTT.

This clonotype was counted many times. The chain combines TRBV28 with TRBJ1-4; D remains unclear. The CDR3 consists of 12 residues. The germline CDR1 and CDR2 sequences are MDHEN and SYDVKM. Trimming cost V 6 bases and J 8 bases, with 10 bases left between them. CDR3 DNA: TGTGCCAGCAGCCCCTTGGGCGAAAAACTGTTTTTT. Translation: CASSPLGEKLFF.

The J gene is TRBJ2-7, the V gene TRBV20-1, with D possibly matching TRBD2 (6 bases). CDR3 length: 13 residues. Germline V gene sequence: CDR1 DFQATT, CDR2 SNEGSKA (reference sequence). The V end was cut by 5 bases, the J end by 2 bases, with 13 bases between. CDR3 bases: TGCAGTGCTGACCGGGACTTAGCCTACGAGCAGTACTTC. This encodes CSADRDLAYEQYF.

This clonotype appeared many times. Germline and junction disagree at one end, which may indicate a read error. The chain combines TRBV24-1 with TRBJ1-5; D remains ambiguous. The CDR3 contains 15 residues. The germline CDR1 and CDR2 sequences are KGHDR and SFDVKD. The CDR3 region has the DNA TGTGCCACCGGTGATAGGAAAGAGGGCAATCAGCCCCAGCATTTT. Translating it yields CATGDRKEGNQPQHF.

This clonotype was counted many times. The V call is TRBV6-5, the J call TRBJ1-2, with D possibly matching TRBD1 (6 bases). With 4 bases removed from V and 1 base from J, the gap between germline ends came to 13 bases. The CDR3 contains 15 residues. Looked up from germline, CDR1 is MNHEY and CDR2 is SVGAGI. The DNA of the CDR3 is TGTGCCAGCAGTTTCCGACAGGAGATTAACTATGGCTACACCTTC. Residues: CASSFRQEINYGYTF.

This clonotype was seen repeatedly, ten times or more. The CDR3 loop is CASSAPSREETQYF. DNA for the CDR3: TGTGCCAGCAGTGCACCCAGCAGGGAAGAGACCCAGTACTTC. V gene TRBV6-1 combines with J gene TRBJ2-5; maybe TRBD1 (5 bases). Germline loops: CDR1 MNHNS, CDR2 SASEGT. Deletions cut 4 bases from V and 3 bases from J, with 12 bases between. CDR3 length equals 14 residues.

This clonotype was counted only a few times. The CDR3 loop is CASSLRRSSYNSPLHF. CDR3 nucleotides: TGCGCCAGCAGCCTCAGGAGAAGCTCCTATAATTCACCCCTCCACTTT. The chain carries TRBV4-3 and TRBJ1-6; D not certain. The CDR3 is 16 amino acids. Germline V CDR1 and CDR2: LGHNA, YSLEER. The germline V and J ends were trimmed by 4 bases and 0 bases, with 10 bases remaining between them.

In its sample, this clonotype was seen many times. The chain recombines TRBV27 with TRBJ2-4; 7 nucleotides agree with TRBD2. Germline CDR1 MNHEY, CDR2 SMNVEV (reference sequence). The CDR3 contains 14 residues. The V gene end was trimmed by 5 bases and the J gene end by 9 bases; junction bases not matched to a gene: 10. The CDR3 nucleotides read TGTGCCAGCAGTCTTGGGAGCGGGGCGGTCATTCAGTACTTC. Protein sequence: CASSLGSGAVIQYF.